What follows are 27 T cell receptor beta chains derived from one specimen sequenced in a study of blood T cells in healthy people across ages (dated by TCRdb to the mid-2010s). The library was produced with 5' RACE. TCRdb shows the sequencer as Illumina HiSeq 2500. The second PCR ran for roughly 7 to 12 cycles and used a J-beta primer mix along with a sample-barcoded 5' primer. TCRdb itself trimmed the public reads at Q25 with fastp, ran MiXCR and retained productive beta chains. Each CDR3 protein gets just one entry, which takes the most common genes and DNA from the rows behind it. The sample yields fewer than 950,000 distinct CDR3 sequences; 53% were counted once. The ten largest account for approximately 40% of the sample. Sequencing input: blood. All receptors derive from an elderly man in good health.

This clonotype was counted only a few times. The chain has TRBV29-1 and TRBJ1-2, with D unresolved. The V end was cut by 0 bases, the J end by 2 bases, with 10 bases between. CDR3 size: 14 residues. Germline V CDR1 and CDR2: SQVTM, ANQGSEA. The chain's CDR3 is CSVEDASLNYGYTF. The CDR3 nucleotides read TGCAGCGTTGAAGATGCCAGTCTGAACTATGGCTACACCTTC.

This chain links TRBV7-2 with TRBJ2-3; D tentatively reads TRBD1 or TRBD2 (5 bases each). Germline V gene lookup returns CDR1 SGHTA and CDR2 FQGNSA. Trimming removed 5 bases at V and 14 bases at J, with 23 bases between. The CDR3 contains 14 residues. CDR3: CASSLRAEGRYAYF. The CDR3 DNA reads as TGTGCCAGCAGCCTGCGGGCCGAGGGGAGATACGCGTATTTT.

The chain carries TRBV9 and TRBJ2-5; D remains unclear. Per the germline V gene, CDR1 is SGDLS and CDR2 is YYNGEE. CDR3 length: 14 residues. Trimming shortened V by 2 bases and J by 5 bases, and 13 bases separated the two germline ends. The CDR3 is CASSVDNQRETQYF. The CDR3 bases are TGTGCCAGCAGCGTTGACAACCAACGGGAGACCCAGTACTTC.

V and J are TRBV28 and TRBJ2-7; no definite D call. Germline loops: CDR1 MDHEN, CDR2 SYDVKM. Trimming took 8 bases from V and 0 from J, leaving 17 bases between them. The CDR3 runs 15 residues. The CDR3, as DNA: TGTGCCAGCTCTTCGCCGGCAGCTACCTCCTACGAGCAGTACTTC. This gives the protein CASSSPAATSYEQYF.

The genes are TRBV20-1 and TRBJ2-3, with TRBD1 matching over 7 bases. The J segment lost 7 bases and the V segment lost 6 bases, leaving 16 bases of the junction unmatched. Germline CDR1 is DFQATT and CDR2 is SNEGSKA (reference sequence). This CDR3 is built from 15 residues. In nucleotides, the CDR3 is TGCAGTGCCAAATATCCGGGACAGCTACTTAATACGCAGTATTTT. Protein: CSAKYPGQLLNTQYF.

The chain combines TRBV7-6 with TRBJ1-5, with D maybe TRBD1 (5 bases). Per the germline V gene, CDR1 is SGHVS and CDR2 is FNYEAQ. This CDR3 region has 14 residues. Trimming left V 2 bases short and J 4 bases short, with 9 bases between. The CDR3 loop is CASSLHGANQPQHF. CDR3 nucleotide sequence: TGTGCCAGCAGCTTACACGGGGCTAATCAGCCCCAGCATTTT. Drawing the rest from reference TRBV7-6 and TRBJ1-5, the complete variable domain is GAGVSQSPRYKVTKRGQDVALRCDPISGHVSLYWYRQALGQGPEFLTYFNYEAQQDKSGLPNDRFSAERPEGSISTLTIQRTEQRDSAMYRCASSLHGANQPQHFGDGTRLSIL.

This clonotype was counted a few times. This chain joins TRBV6-6 and TRBJ2-7; D may be TRBD1 (5 bases). The DNA end is a closer match to TRBJ2-5, so the J assignment may be wrong. The CDR3 is 12 amino acids. The V gene's germline CDR1 is MNHNY and CDR2 SVGAGI (reference sequence). Written as DNA, the CDR3 is TGTGCCAGCACTCGACAGAGGGAGACCCAGTACTTC. Protein product: CASTRQRETQYF.

The CDR3 DNA sequence: TGTGCCAGCAGTTTGGGGGACGGGACGACCTACGAGCAGTACTTC. This sequence encodes CASSLGDGTTYEQYF. The V call is TRBV27, the J call TRBJ2-7, with D perhaps assigned TRBD1 or TRBD2 (5 bases each). CDR1 and CDR2 from the germline V gene are MNHEY and SMNVEV (reference sequence). Trimming left V 3 bases short and J 2 bases short, with 14 bases between. This CDR3 contains 15 residues.

This clonotype was seen only a few times. The gene calls are TRBV4-1 and TRBJ1-2; D is possibly TRBD1 (5 bases). Trimming stripped 5 bases from V and 4 bases from J, with 20 bases between. Germline V lookup: CDR1 MGHRA, CDR2 YSYEKL. The length of the CDR3 is 16 residues. The chain's CDR3 is CASSWPTGEEVYGYTF. The CDR3 nucleotides are TGCGCCAGCAGCTGGCCAACAGGCGAGGAGGTCTATGGCTACACCTTC.

This clonotype has a handful of counts. This chain uses TRBV7-2 with TRBJ2-7; 10 bases match TRBD1. CDR1 and CDR2 from the germline V gene are SGHTA and FQGNSA. There are 15 residues in the CDR3. The J segment lost 4 bases and the V segment lost 5 bases, leaving 8 bases of the junction unmatched. CDR3 sequence reads: CASSPSTGGGYEQYF. The DNA for the CDR3 is TGTGCCAGCAGCCCTTCGACAGGGGGCGGGTACGAGCAGTACTTC.

The CDR3 protein is CSADGLAGGYNEQYF. The CDR3 DNA sequence: TGCAGTGCGGACGGACTAGCGGGTGGCTACAATGAGCAGTACTTC. This chain links TRBV20-1 with TRBJ2-1; 11 nucleotides match TRBD2. The end of the DNA aligns better with TRBJ2-7, so the J call may be wrong. This CDR3 has 15 amino acids. Looked up from germline, CDR1 is DFQATT and CDR2 is SNEGSKA (reference sequence).

This chain links TRBV5-1 with TRBJ2-3, with D maybe TRBD2 (6 bases). CDR1 is SGHRS, CDR2 YFSETQ, per germline. The V gene lost 3 bases and the J gene lost 2 bases, with 13 bases spanning the gap. The length of the CDR3 is 15 residues. CDR3 sequence: CASSWGLTTTDTQYF. The CDR3, as DNA: TGCGCCAGCAGCTGGGGACTTACTACCACAGATACGCAGTATTTT.

This chain links TRBV2 with TRBJ2-5; 7 bases fit TRBD1. Germline V gene data show CDR1 as SNHLY and CDR2 as FYNNEI. V lost 7 bases and J lost 2; bases outside the gene matches: 7. This CDR3 comprises 14 residues. The CDR3 region has the DNA TGTGCCAGCACCCTACAGGGGTCACAAGAGACCCAGTACTTC. It translates to CASTLQGSQETQYF.

The chain carries TRBV28 and TRBJ1-5; 12 nucleotides agree with TRBD1. CDR1 is MDHEN, CDR2 SYDVKM, per germline. J was trimmed by 7 bases and V by 4 bases; bases with no gene match: 8. The CDR3 extends over 16 amino acids. Here the CDR3 DNA reads TGTGCCAGCAGTTCCTGGGGGACAGGGGGCGAACAGCCCCAGCATTTT. It is translated as CASSSWGTGGEQPQHF. Supplemented by reference TRBV28 and TRBJ1-5, the full variable domain reads DVKVTQSSRYLVKRTGEKVFLECVQDMDHENMFWYRQDPGLGLRLIYFSYDVKMKEKGDIPEGYSVSREKKERFSLILESASTNQTSMYLCASSSWGTGGEQPQHFGDGTRLSIL.

The rearrangement links TRBV3-1 to TRBJ2-1; D is unresolved. CDR1 is LGHDT and CDR2 is YNNKEL in the germline V gene (reference sequence). With 9 bases removed from V and 2 bases from J, the gap between germline ends came to 14 bases. The CDR3 has 14 amino acids. CDR3 in amino acids: CASQIHGPYNEQFF. The CDR3 DNA is TGTGCCAGTCAAATTCACGGACCCTACAATGAGCAGTTCTTC.

This clonotype was counted a few times. The rearrangement uses TRBV7-2 and TRBJ2-1; 7 nucleotides match TRBD2. The CDR3 length is 16 residues. With V trimmed by 5 bases and J by 0 bases, 7 bases remained unmatched. Germline CDR1 reads SGHTA; CDR2 reads FQGNSA. The CDR3 DNA sequence: TGTGCCAGCAGCACTCAGCGGGGTGGCTCCTACAATGAGCAGTTCTTC. Amino acid sequence: CASSTQRGGSYNEQFF.

CDR3 residues: CSVEDLRENTGELFF. The CDR3 nucleotides are TGCAGCGTTGAAGATCTCCGGGAGAACACCGGGGAGCTGTTTTTT. The chain carries TRBV29-1 and TRBJ2-2; the D gene is possibly TRBD2 (5 bases). CDR1 is SQVTM, CDR2 ANQGSEA, per germline. V was clipped by 0 bases and J by 1 base, with 9 bases between them. The CDR3 totals 15 residues.

This chain uses TRBV10-3 with TRBJ2-1, with 10 bases matching TRBD1. V shed 7 bases and J 8 bases; nucleotides not matched to a gene: 11. The germline V gene encodes CDR1 ENHRY and CDR2 SYGVKD. This CDR3 contains 15 residues. The CDR3 DNA sequence: TGTGCCATCAATTCCGACAGGGGGCCAGGGGATGAGCAGTTCTTC. It yields the protein CAINSDRGPGDEQFF.

This clonotype has a handful of counts. V usage is TRBV4-1 and J usage is TRBJ2-6, with D unresolved. The germline V gene encodes CDR1 MGHRA and CDR2 YSYEKL. Trimming pared 2 bases from V and 0 bases from J, leaving 8 bases between. The CDR3 is made up of 16 amino acids. The CDR3 here is CASSQTPISGANVLTF. For the CDR3, the DNA is TGCGCCAGCAGCCAAACACCGATCTCTGGGGCCAACGTCCTGACTTTC.

The chain couples TRBV11-2 to TRBJ2-1; D is possibly TRBD1 (6 bases). The CDR3 is 12 residues long. Germline V gene sequence: CDR1 SGHAT, CDR2 FQNNGV. V was trimmed by 1 base and J by 10 bases, leaving 8 bases between them. The CDR3 here is CASSLVGAEQFF. DNA of the CDR3: TGTGCCAGCAGCTTAGTGGGGGCCGAGCAGTTCTTC.

The gene calls are TRBV5-1 and TRBJ1-1; no definite D call. The CDR3 covers 14 residues. V lost 4 bases to trimming and J lost 0 bases, with 10 bases between them. CDR1 and CDR2 from the germline V gene are SGHRS and YFSETQ. This chain's CDR3 is CASSTRSMNTEAFF. CDR3 coding DNA: TGCGCCAGCAGCACCAGATCCATGAACACTGAAGCTTTCTTT.

Comment on this clonotype: A much larger clone differs by one base, so this may be a read error. The chain has TRBV9 and TRBJ1-1, with D possibly being TRBD1 (6 bases). CDR3 length equals 15 residues. Trimming left V 2 bases short and J 0 bases short, with 11 bases between. CDR1 and CDR2 from the germline V gene are SGDLS and YYNGEE. CDR3 nucleotides: TGTGCCAGCAGCGTCGCACAGGGTCTGAACACTGAAGCTTTCTTT. This sequence encodes CASSVAQGLNTEAFF. The full variable domain, its missing parts supplied by reference TRBV9 and TRBJ1-1, is DSGVTQTPKHLITATGQRVTLRCSPRSGDLSVYWYQQSLDQGLQFLIQYYNGEERAKGNILERFSAQQFPDLHSELNLSSLELGDSALYFCASSVAQGLNTEAFFGQGTRLTVV.

To note about this clonotype: Compared with germline, one end of the junction differs, possibly owing to a read error. The rearrangement joins TRBV20-1 to TRBJ2-7; tentatively, D is TRBD2 (6 bases). The CDR3 sequence is 12 residues long. The V gene's germline CDR1 is DFQATT and CDR2 SNEGSKA (reference sequence). The CDR3 bases are TGCGGTGCTAGCTCTAGCGTTTTGGAGCAGTACTTC. This codes for CGASSSVLEQYF.

This clonotype was picked up a small number of times. The chain recombines TRBV20-1 with TRBJ2-7; no reliable D call. Germline CDR1 reads DFQATT; CDR2 reads SNEGSKA (reference sequence). This CDR3 contains 13 residues. Trimming took 6 bases from V and 3 from J, leaving 15 bases between them. CDR3 nucleotide sequence: TGCAGTGCCCCAGTGGGCGCTAGCTACGAGCAGTACTTC. It yields the protein CSAPVGASYEQYF.

The chain has TRBV7-9 and TRBJ2-7, with D maybe TRBD1 (5 bases). This CDR3 is 15 amino acids long. The germline CDR1 and CDR2 sequences are SEHNR and FQNEAQ (reference sequence). The V end lost 1 base, the J end lost 7 bases, and 17 bases lay between the germline ends. The chain's CDR3 is CASSLGQWGYNEQYF. The CDR3 DNA follows: TGTGCCAGCAGCTTAGGGCAGTGGGGCTACAATGAGCAGTACTTC.

This clonotype was seen more than once but under ten times. V gene TRBV29-1 combines with J gene TRBJ1-2; 7 bases line up with TRBD1. From germline, CDR1 is SQVTM and CDR2 ANQGSEA. The CDR3 sequence is 12 residues long. V lost 3 bases to trimming and J lost 4 bases; unmatched junction nucleotides: 2. The CDR3 region has the DNA TGCAGCGTTGAGGACAGGACCTATGGCTACACCTTC. Translated, it gives CSVEDRTYGYTF.

CDR3 coding DNA: TGCGCCAGCAGCCCCGTTGCGGGGGGCCATGAGCAGTTCTTC. Protein sequence: CASSPVAGGHEQFF. The rearrangement joins TRBV5-1 to TRBJ2-1, with 8 bases matching TRBD2. Germline CDR1 and CDR2: SGHRS and YFSETQ. This CDR3 region has 14 residues. V lost 4 bases and J lost 8; bases outside the gene matches: 8.